What follows is one TCR beta chain and its context. A much larger clone is a single base away; this may be a read error. Combining a sample-barcoded 5' primer with a J-beta primer mix, a second PCR ran for 7 to 11 cycles. Each cDNA molecule was tagged by a template-switch adaptor that had 12 random nucleotides. Every individual sample yielded 2.5 million or more paired-end reads (each containing CDR3). TCRdb reprocessed the 5' RACE reads via MiXCR and lists one record per CDR3 protein. The repertoire holds some 790,000 distinct CDR3 sequences, with around 28% as singletons. These data are taken from a study of blood T cells in healthy people across ages. At least 6.5 million PBMCs were isolated per sample. Total RNA extracted from each sample amounted to at least 6 micrograms. The CDR3 runs to 15 residues. The germline V gene encodes CDR1 GTSNPN and CDR2 SVGIG (reference sequence). V lost 2 bases and J 2 bases, leaving 16 bases between the germline ends.

Sequencing used blood. The V gene is TRBV30, the J gene TRBJ2-7, with D possibly being TRBD1 (6 bases). The TCR comes from a woman of 80 years or more in good health. CDR3 sequence reads: CAWSIVRTVTYEQYF. The CDR3 DNA sequence: TGTGCCTGGAGTATAGTTAGGACAGTAACCTACGAGCAGTACTTC.